Below are 23 T cell receptor beta chains sequenced from a single sample in a study of response to subunit inactivated influenza vaccine. TCRdb re-called the RT-PCR reads through MiXCR, storing one row per CDR3 protein. This sample has under 500,000 distinct CDR3 sequences; approximately 11% occur once, and the top ten carry roughly 12%. The sequencing here drew on PBMCs from blood, taken roughly 47 days after vaccination. Receptors were obtained from a man aged 45 to 65 who received an inactivated influenza vaccine.

This clonotype came up a few times. The chain carries TRBV15 and TRBJ1-6, with no clear D. CDR3 length: 13 amino acids. V was clipped by 0 bases and J by 7 bases, with 4 bases between them. Germline values: CDR1 LNHNV, CDR2 YYDKDF (reference sequence). The CDR3 DNA follows: TGTGCCACCAGCAGAGAGCCGAATTCACCCCTCCACTTT. Translation: CATSREPNSPLHF.

The rearrangement links TRBV24-1 to TRBJ2-2; 8 nucleotides agree with TRBD2. The CDR3 totals 17 residues. Germline V lookup: CDR1 KGHDR, CDR2 SFDVKD. J was trimmed by 6 bases and V by 3 bases; bases with no gene match: 11. CDR3 sequence (DNA): TGTGCCACCAGTGATACCACTAGCGGTGGTATGGCCGGGGAGCTGTTTTTT. It yields the protein CATSDTTSGGMAGELFF.

As to this clonotype: An end of the junction does not agree with germline; a read error may underlie this. CDR3 bases: TGTGCTAGCAGCAGCGGACACATCAATCAGCCCCAGCATTTT. As protein: CASSSGHINQPQHF. The V and J genes are TRBV7-7 and TRBJ1-5; D perhaps matches TRBD1 (5 bases). CDR3 size: 14 residues. The germline V gene encodes CDR1 SSHAT and CDR2 FNYEAQ (reference sequence).

This clonotype was recorded many times. V usage is TRBV5-1 and J usage is TRBJ2-1; 8 bases are a match to TRBD2. The CDR3 is 13 amino acids. V gave up 5 bases and J gave up 7 bases; unmatched junction bases: 5. Per the germline V gene, CDR1 is SGHRS and CDR2 is YFSETQ. The CDR3 loop reads CASRAGVQNEQFF. CDR3 in DNA: TGCGCCAGCAGAGCGGGGGTCCAAAATGAGCAGTTCTTC.

This clonotype was counted at least ten times. The chain carries TRBV12-3 or TRBV12-4 and TRBJ2-5; 8 nucleotides line up with TRBD2. V was clipped by 6 bases and J by 5 bases; unmatched bases: 8. The CDR3 runs to 14 residues. This CDR3 is CASRTGLARETQYF. Written as DNA, the CDR3 is TGTGCCAGCAGGACCGGACTAGCAAGGGAGACCCAGTACTTC.

The V and J genes are TRBV12-3 or TRBV12-4 and TRBJ2-2; 8 bases agree with TRBD2. The CDR3 spans 14 residues. The V gene end was trimmed by 6 bases and the J gene end by 5 bases; junction bases not matched to a gene: 5. The CDR3, as DNA: TGTGCCAGCAGCGCGGGGGGCTTTACCGGGGAGCTGTTTTTT. It yields the protein CASSAGGFTGELFF.

A few counts support this clonotype. The rearrangement uses TRBV5-1 and TRBJ2-2, with 9 bases matching TRBD1. V lost 0 bases and J lost 4; bases outside the gene matches: 10. This CDR3 is built from 18 residues. Germline CDR1 SGHRS, CDR2 YFSETQ. This CDR3 is CASSLVGTGGASTGELFF. The CDR3 DNA is TGCGCCAGCAGCTTGGTGGGAACAGGGGGCGCCAGCACCGGGGAGCTGTTTTTT.

V gene TRBV11-2 combines with J gene TRBJ2-1, with TRBD1 matching 7 bases. Germline assignment: CDR1 SGHAT and CDR2 FQNNGV. V trimming: 6 bases; J trimming: 4 bases; junction bases outside the gene matches: 12. The CDR3 has 16 residues. CDR3: CASRKIRDRDYNEQFF. The DNA of the CDR3 is TGTGCCAGCAGAAAAATCCGGGACAGAGATTACAATGAGCAGTTCTTC.

This clonotype was observed at least ten times. The chain has TRBV5-5 and TRBJ2-3; no firm D call. Germline CDR1 and CDR2: SGHKS and YYEKEE (reference sequence). V shed 3 bases and J shed 6 bases, with 14 bases lying between them. The CDR3 consists of 14 residues. Here the CDR3 reads CASSSIKVPDTQYF. The DNA for the CDR3 is TGTGCCAGCAGCTCTATCAAGGTACCCGATACGCAGTATTTT.

This clonotype was recorded many times. This rearrangement joins TRBV5-1 to TRBJ2-1, with a possible D match to TRBD1 (5 bases). Germline V gene data show CDR1 as SGHRS and CDR2 as YFSETQ. There are 15 residues in the CDR3. The V gene lost 0 bases and the J gene lost 0 bases, with 7 bases spanning the gap. The CDR3 sequence is CASSLETVSYNEQFF. CDR3 sequence (DNA): TGCGCCAGCAGCTTGGAGACAGTCTCCTACAATGAGCAGTTCTTC.

This clonotype was seen at least ten times. The J gene is TRBJ2-7, the V gene TRBV12-3 or TRBV12-4; TRBD2 aligns across 8 bases. V lost 6 bases, J lost 1 base, and 8 bases stayed unmatched. This CDR3 has 15 amino acids. CDR3 bases: TGTGCCAGCAGCCGACACACGGGGGGGTCCTACGAGCAGTACTTC. Its translation: CASSRHTGGSYEQYF.

This clonotype showed up just a few times. The chain couples TRBV3-1 to TRBJ2-7; 9 bases line up with TRBD2. The CDR3 is 13 residues long. Germline-derived CDR1 and CDR2 are LGHDT and YNNKEL (reference sequence). V shed 8 bases, J shed 5 bases, and the junction held 7 bases outside the gene matches. CDR3 nucleotide sequence: TGTGCCAGCCGACTAGCGGCTGGGGACGAGCAGTACTTC. It translates to CASRLAAGDEQYF.

At least ten counts were recorded for this clonotype. The V and J genes are TRBV20-1 and TRBJ1-1; possible D gene TRBD1, 6 bases. This CDR3 contains 13 residues. Trimming took off 7 bases at V and 0 bases at J, with 12 bases between the two ends. The germline CDR1 and CDR2 sequences are DFQATT and SNEGSKA (reference sequence). The CDR3 nucleotides read TGCAGTGTTTCAGGGGTGGTGAACACTGAAGCTTTCTTT. Amino acids: CSVSGVVNTEAFF.

This clonotype came up many times. The chain links TRBV12-3 or TRBV12-4 to TRBJ2-3; TRBD1 might be the D (6 bases). The CDR3 spans 15 residues. With 10 bases removed from V and 3 bases from J, the gap between germline ends came to 20 bases. Here the CDR3 DNA reads TGTGCCACCCTACAGGGTGGGACACGAACAGATACGCAGTATTTT. It specifies CATLQGGTRTDTQYF.

The chain uses TRBV4-1 and TRBJ2-1, with TRBD2 identical over 12 bases. The CDR3 is 16 residues long. Trimming took 1 base from V and 4 from J; bases not matched to a gene: 2. Per the germline V gene, CDR1 is MGHRA and CDR2 is YSYEKL. This chain's CDR3 is CASSQATSGGYNEQFF. CDR3 bases: TGCGCCAGCAGCCAAGCTACTAGCGGGGGGTACAATGAGCAGTTCTTC.

This clonotype was recorded a few times. This chain connects TRBV6-1 to TRBJ2-7; D perhaps matches TRBD2 (5 bases). The CDR3 length is 16 residues. The germline V gene encodes CDR1 MNHNS and CDR2 SASEGT. V was trimmed by 2 bases and J by 2 bases, leaving 16 bases between them. CDR3 nucleotides: TGTGCCAGCAGTGAATCCGGGAACCATTATCCCTACGAGCAGTACTTC. Translated, it gives CASSESGNHYPYEQYF.

The chain links TRBV5-1 to TRBJ2-5; 7 bases agree with TRBD2. The CDR3 extends over 13 amino acids. Germline loops: CDR1 SGHRS, CDR2 YFSETQ. Unmatched junction bases numbered 4, after V lost 3 bases and J lost 5 bases. For the CDR3, the DNA is TGCGCCAGCAGCTGGGGGGGGACGGAGACCCAGTACTTC. Translated, it gives CASSWGGTETQYF.

This clonotype showed up just a few times. The chain recombines TRBV13 with TRBJ2-2, with 16 bases aligning to TRBD2. The CDR3 extends over 22 amino acids. Germline assignment: CDR1 PRHDT and CDR2 FYEKMQ (reference sequence). The trim removed 5 bases at V and 4 bases at J, leaving 19 bases unmatched. The DNA of the CDR3 is TGTGCCAGCAGCCAAAATTACGGGACTAGCGGGGGGGCCGGGGCTATCACCGGGGAGCTGTTTTTT. Its protein product is CASSQNYGTSGGAGAITGELFF. Drawing the rest from reference TRBV13 and TRBJ2-2, the complete variable domain is AAGVIQSPRHLIKEKRETATLKCYPIPRHDTVYWYQQGPGQDPQFLISFYEKMQSDKGSIPDRFSAQQFSDYHSELNMSSLELGDSALYFCASSQNYGTSGGAGAITGELFFGEGSRLTVL.

Comments on this clonotype: A read error may account for a junction end that differs from germline. The chain recombines TRBV7-7 with TRBJ2-1, with 12 bases aligning to TRBD2. Germline CDR1 and CDR2: SSHAT and FNYEAQ (reference sequence). This CDR3 spans 15 amino acids. The DNA for the CDR3 is TGTGCTAGCAGCCCTAGCGGGGGGGGATCCAATGAGCAGTTCTTC. This gives the protein CASSPSGGGSNEQFF.

The V and J genes are TRBV20-1 and TRBJ2-7; 9 bases agree with TRBD1. V lost 4 bases and J lost 2; bases outside the gene matches: 9. CDR1 is DFQATT and CDR2 is SNEGSKA in the germline V gene (reference sequence). There are 15 residues in the CDR3. In DNA form, the CDR3 reads TGCAGTGCTAACACCTTCGGGACAGGGACCTACGAGCAGTACTTC. Its translation: CSANTFGTGTYEQYF.

The chain links TRBV24-1 to TRBJ2-1, with D unresolved. Trimming removed 3 bases from V and 9 bases from J, with 14 bases in between. CDR1 KGHDR and CDR2 SFDVKD come from the germline V gene. The length of the CDR3 is 14 residues. CDR3 region: CATSDLSPGGEQFF. The CDR3 bases are TGTGCCACCAGTGATCTTTCGCCAGGCGGTGAGCAGTTCTTC.

This clonotype was detected a few times. The gene calls are TRBV10-3 and TRBJ2-7, with D perhaps being TRBD1 or TRBD2 (5 bases each). Germline V gene sequence: CDR1 ENHRY, CDR2 SYGVKD. This CDR3 has 15 amino acids. V shed 2 bases and J shed 6 bases, with 17 bases lying between them. Here the CDR3 DNA reads TGTGCCATCAGTGAGGGGCCCCACTCTGGGGGCGAGCAGTACTTC. It specifies CAISEGPHSGGEQYF.

The genes are TRBV28 and TRBJ2-5; D is undetermined. Germline assignment: CDR1 MDHEN and CDR2 SYDVKM. The CDR3 spans 13 residues. V lost 4 bases to trimming and J lost 3 bases, with 9 bases between them. Here the CDR3 reads CASSSGSKETQYF. The CDR3 DNA sequence: TGTGCCAGCAGTTCGGGCAGTAAAGAGACCCAGTACTTC. Combining the CDR3 with reference TRBV28 and TRBJ2-5 gives the whole variable domain DVKVTQSSRYLVKRTGEKVFLECVQDMDHENMFWYRQDPGLGLRLIYFSYDVKMKEKGDIPEGYSVSREKKERFSLILESASTNQTSMYLCASSSGSKETQYFGPGTRLLVL.